Sequencing of this TCR beta chain was carried out in a study of spatial heterogeneity in lung cancer. Study details: Fewer alpha-chain than beta-chain sequences were consistently detected.

Time point indicated: sample taken at primary tumor resection. The authors sequenced whole RNA from tumor, nontumor lung or frozen PBMC without sorting. Regarding this clonotype: Its antigen remains unknown.

Findings and caveats of the study: Ubiquitous expanded tumor TCRs showed up in blood more at resection than follow-up.

Each CDR3 protein gets one entry after TCRdb re-called the 5' RACE reads with MiXCR. The sample lists around 87,000 distinct CDR3 sequences, about 12% seen once, with over 40% in the top ten. The CDR3 is 14 amino acids. Trimming took 3 bases from V and 9 from J, leaving 12 bases between them. The input for sequencing was PBMCs, taken at surgery. The chain carries TRBV12-3 or TRBV12-4 and TRBJ1-6; no clear D gene. This receptor was taken from a male donor with early-stage non-small cell lung cancer. The CDR3 DNA sequence: TGTGCCAGCAGTTTCCGGGATTTCGGTTCACCCCTCCACTTT. It codes for CASSFRDFGSPLHF.